The clone carrying this T cell receptor (beta chain) was observed once. Its antigen is unknown. These data originate in a study of cytomegalovirus exposure and HLA in healthy donors. The CDR3 covers 13 residues. CDR1 and CDR2 (germline): MNHNS, SASEGT. Study-level findings and limits: Analysis was carried out at a later point, and it linked a missense DCLRE1C variant to TCR beta V- and J-gene trimming. In a later analysis, the majority of CMV-associated beta chains seemingly showed HLA restriction. Certain sequence variants were highly shared and formed a cluster, and this cluster was likely a sequencing artifact.

The study ran its PCR with 60 Vbeta and 13 Jbeta primers. Method: immunoSEQ multiplex PCR; TCRdb's copy keeps in-frame clones and lacks some. The table has approximately 82,000 clones, under 80% seen once. The TCR was taken from a man aged 35 to 55 in good health and CMV-seronegative. The sample taken for sequencing was PBMCs. The chain is built from TRBV6-1 and TRBJ2-5; 7 positions match TRBD1. The J call may be faulty, since TRBJ2-7 better matches the DNA end. The CDR3: CASRRQGSYEQYF. For the CDR3, the DNA is TGTGCCAGCAGGAGACAGGGTTCCTACGAGCAGTACTTC.